These 30 T cell receptor beta chains came from one sample sequenced in a study of blood T cell repertoires in COVID-19. The table came from immunoSEQ multiplex PCR; TCRdb's copy has only in-frame clones and leaves some out. The table shows some 250,000 clones, with roughly 88% occurring only once. Sequencing input: peripheral blood. The receptors were gathered from a man aged 80 or over with acute or convalescent COVID-19.

The rearrangement uses TRBV5-1 and TRBJ1-5, with 7 bases matching TRBD1. CDR3 size: 15 residues. The V gene end was trimmed by 5 bases and the J gene end by 3 bases; junction bases not matched to a gene: 8. Germline-derived CDR1 and CDR2 are SGHRS and YFSETQ. DNA for the CDR3: TGCGCCAGCAGTCTAACAGGGGCGAACAATCAGCCCCAGCATTTT. Translation gives CASSLTGANNQPQHF.

The rearrangement uses TRBV10-3 and TRBJ1-5; D might be TRBD1 (5 bases). The CDR3 loop spans 15 amino acids. V was pared by 6 bases and J by 0 bases, with 12 bases between. CDR1 and CDR2 (germline): ENHRY, SYGVKD. As DNA, the CDR3 is TGTGCCATCAGCACCGGGAGGGGTAGCAATCAGCCCCAGCATTTT. Translation gives CAISTGRGSNQPQHF.

V is TRBV5-1 and J is TRBJ2-1; 7 nucleotides line up with TRBD2. Germline V gives CDR1 SGHRS, CDR2 YFSETQ. CDR3 size: 15 residues. Trimming at V came to 2 bases and at J to 2 bases, leaving 4 bases not matched to a gene. This CDR3 reads CASSLAGRTYNEQFF. CDR3 in DNA: TGCGCCAGCAGCTTAGCGGGGAGGACCTACAATGAGCAGTTCTTC.

The chain carries TRBV6-1 and TRBJ1-3, with TRBD1 as a possible D gene (6 bases). The CDR3 spans 16 residues. Trimming cost V 4 bases and J 0 bases, with 13 bases left between them. CDR1 is MNHNS and CDR2 is SASEGT in the germline V gene. CDR3 region: CASSARQASSGNTIYF. In DNA form, the CDR3 reads TGTGCCAGCAGTGCCCGACAGGCCTCCTCTGGAAACACCATATATTTT.

The genes are TRBV10-1 and TRBJ1-1; tentative D call: TRBD1 (6 bases). The CDR3 is 13 residues long. Germline V gene data show CDR1 as WNHNN and CDR2 as SYGVQD (reference sequence). For the CDR3, the DNA is TGCATAGTCTGGGGGCTCGGGCACACTGAAGCTTTCTTT. Amino acids: CIVWGLGHTEAFF.

CDR3 protein: CASSLTESLYNSPLHF. The CDR3 bases are TGCGCCAGCAGCCTCACGGAGTCCCTCTATAATTCACCCCTCCACTTT. The chain employs TRBV4-1 and TRBJ1-6; D gene ambiguous. Trimming took off 4 bases at V and 3 bases at J, with 13 bases between the two ends. This CDR3 comprises 16 residues. From germline, CDR1 is MGHRA and CDR2 YSYEKL.

The chain carries TRBV11-2 and TRBJ2-2, with a possible D match to TRBD2 (5 bases). The CDR3 covers 14 residues. Germline V CDR1 and CDR2: SGHAT, FQNNGV. V was cut by 5 bases and J by 5 bases, with 12 bases left in between. The CDR3 loop is CASSPLGVTGELFF. The CDR3 DNA is TGTGCCAGCAGCCCCCTCGGGGTAACCGGGGAGCTGTTTTTT.

The J gene is TRBJ2-1, the V gene TRBV24-1; 9 nucleotides match TRBD2. The ends lost 7 bases at V and 9 bases at J; junction bases unmatched: 9. CDR1 and CDR2 (germline): KGHDR, SFDVKD. This CDR3 comprises 14 residues. CDR3 region: CATREGSGGPEQFF. CDR3 coding DNA: TGTGCCACCAGGGAAGGTAGCGGGGGCCCTGAGCAGTTCTTC.

The chain recombines TRBV19 with TRBJ2-5, with D unclear. Between the trimmed V and J ends, which lost 5 bases and 1 base, there was a span of 8 bases. In germline, CDR1 is LNHDA, CDR2 SQIVND (reference sequence). This CDR3 comprises 13 residues. The chain's CDR3 is CASSPSGQETQYF. DNA for the CDR3: TGTGCCAGTAGTCCCTCGGGCCAAGAGACCCAGTACTTC. The full variable domain, completed using reference TRBV19 and TRBJ2-5, is DGGITQSPKYLFRKEGQNVTLSCEQNLNHDAMYWYRQDPGQGLRLIYYSQIVNDFQKGDIAEGYSVSREKKESFPLTVTSAQKNPTAFYLCASSPSGQETQYFGPGTRLLVL.

The chain combines TRBV15 with TRBJ2-1; D possibly corresponds to TRBD2 (6 bases). The CDR3 is 13 amino acids. CDR1 is LNHNV and CDR2 is YYDKDF in the germline V gene (reference sequence). V was trimmed by 0 bases and J by 9 bases, leaving 9 bases between them. In DNA, the CDR3 is TGTGCCACCAGCAGAGATCAGGGAGGTGAGCAGTTCTTC. It codes for CATSRDQGGEQFF.

This clone was seen a few times. This sequence joins TRBV19 and TRBJ1-2; D unresolved. Germline V gene data show CDR1 as LNHDA and CDR2 as SQIVND (reference sequence). The CDR3 spans 12 residues. The germline V and J ends were trimmed by 4 bases and 8 bases, with 11 bases remaining between them. The CDR3 DNA is TGTGCCAGTAGTACCCTGGGAGGCGGCTACACCTTC. It is translated as CASSTLGGGYTF.

This chain links TRBV7-4 with TRBJ2-3, with 9 bases fitting TRBD2. From germline, CDR1 is SGHVT and CDR2 SQSDAQ. The V segment lost 6 bases and the J segment 6 bases; nucleotides outside the gene matches: 16. The CDR3 is made up of 17 amino acids. CDR3 loop: CASSHGRASGDGDTQYF. CDR3 sequence (DNA): TGTGCCAGCAGTCACGGTAGGGCTAGCGGGGATGGTGATACGCAGTATTTT.

This chain connects TRBV3-1 (or the pseudogene TRBV3-2) to TRBJ1-4; 8 nucleotides align to TRBD1. The CDR3 sequence is 17 residues long. V lost 3 bases, J lost 4 bases, and 10 bases stayed unmatched. The V gene's germline CDR1 is LGHDT and CDR2 YNNKEL (reference sequence). CDR3 sequence (DNA): TGTGCCAGCAGCCACCCCCTCCGGACAGGGTATAATGAAAAACTGTTTTTT. Residues: CASSHPLRTGYNEKLFF.

The rearrangement uses TRBV5-1 and TRBJ2-7; D is unclear. CDR1 is SGHRS and CDR2 is YFSETQ in the germline V gene. The V and J ends lost 3 bases and 6 bases respectively, with 16 bases between them. This CDR3 has 14 amino acids. CDR3 bases: TGCGCCAGCAGCTCGAATGTAGGTTCAGGCGAGCAGTACTTC. It specifies CASSSNVGSGEQYF.

This chain connects TRBV6-1 to TRBJ1-6; unclear D gene. The germline CDR1 and CDR2 sequences are MNHNS and SASEGT. The CDR3 consists of 19 residues. V was clipped by 0 bases and J by 0 bases, with 15 bases between them. DNA for the CDR3: TGTGCCAGCAGTGAAGCGCCGTTCGGGGTCAGCTCCTATAATTCACCCCTCCACTTT. Protein: CASSEAPFGVSSYNSPLHF.

The chain carries TRBV3-1 (or the pseudogene TRBV3-2) and TRBJ1-4, with D perhaps TRBD1 (5 bases). Looked up from germline, CDR1 is LGHDT and CDR2 is YNNKEL (reference sequence). The V end lost 2 bases, the J end lost 8 bases, and 9 bases lay between the germline ends. This CDR3 has 13 amino acids. CDR3 amino acids: CASSQQGGEKLFF. CDR3 DNA sequence: TGTGCCAGCAGCCAACAGGGAGGCGAAAAACTGTTTTTT.

The rearrangement links TRBV6-5 to TRBJ2-7; the D gene is possibly TRBD1 (6 bases). CDR1 and CDR2 from the germline V gene are MNHEY and SVGAGI. Trimming cost V 6 bases and J 5 bases, with 14 bases left between them. The CDR3 length is 13 residues. The CDR3: CASRRTDLNEQYF. In DNA form, the CDR3 reads TGTGCCAGCAGGCGGACAGACTTGAACGAGCAGTACTTC.

The genes are TRBV28 and TRBJ1-6; possible D gene TRBD1, 6 bases. Germline V CDR1 and CDR2: MDHEN, SYDVKM. This CDR3 is built from 14 residues. V lost 2 bases, J lost 9 bases, and 11 bases lay in between. Here the CDR3 reads CASSLTGIGSPLHF. CDR3 sequence (DNA): TGTGCCAGCAGTTTAACAGGGATAGGTTCACCCCTCCACTTT.

V and J are TRBV27 and TRBJ2-2; 10 bases match TRBD2. Unmatched junction bases numbered 9, after V lost 5 bases and J lost 0 bases. The length of the CDR3 is 18 residues. Looked up from germline, CDR1 is MNHEY and CDR2 is SMNVEV (reference sequence). The CDR3 bases are TGTGCCAGCAGTCCTCCTGGGACTAGCGCCTCGAACACCGGGGAGCTGTTTTTT. Translating gives CASSPPGTSASNTGELFF.

The rearrangement uses TRBV2 and TRBJ2-1, with D hard to call. Trimming removed 2 bases at V and 9 bases at J, with 14 bases between. CDR3 length: 14 residues. The germline gives CDR1 SNHLY, CDR2 FYNNEI. The CDR3 sequence is CASSENPGLSEQFF. Here the CDR3 DNA reads TGTGCCAGCAGTGAAAATCCAGGATTATCTGAGCAGTTCTTC.

The chain couples TRBV11-3 to TRBJ2-1, with a possible D match to TRBD1 (5 bases). V dropped 0 bases and J dropped 9 bases, with 9 bases sitting between them. The length of the CDR3 is 13 residues. Germline lookup yields CDR1 SGHNT and CDR2 YENEEA. The CDR3 sequence is CASSLDRAREQFF. DNA of the CDR3: TGTGCCAGCAGCTTAGACAGGGCCCGTGAGCAGTTCTTC.

The rearrangement links TRBV2 to TRBJ1-5; no clear D gene. V was trimmed by 5 bases and J by 9 bases, leaving 8 bases between them. The germline V gene encodes CDR1 SNHLY and CDR2 FYNNEI. This CDR3 comprises 11 residues. The DNA for the CDR3 is TGTGCCAGCAGTCCAGGCCGGCCCCAGCATTTT. Its protein is CASSPGRPQHF. Using reference TRBV2 and TRBJ1-5 for the parts outside the CDR3, the full variable domain is EPEVTQTPSHQVTQMGQEVILRCVPISNHLYFYWYRQILGQKVEFLVSFYNNEISEKSEIFDDQFSVERPDGSNFTLKIRSTKLEDSAMYFCASSPGRPQHFGDGTRLSIL.

The CDR3 loop reads CASSTHRQGKTQYF. In nucleotides, the CDR3 is TGTGCCAGCAGTACCCATCGACAGGGCAAGACCCAGTACTTC. The chain uses TRBV6-5 and TRBJ2-5; TRBD1 matches at 7 bases. Trimming cost V 5 bases and J 6 bases; bases outside gene matches: 9. Germline V CDR1 and CDR2: MNHEY, SVGAGI. The CDR3 has 14 amino acids.

V and J are TRBV11-2 and TRBJ1-2; maybe TRBD1 (5 bases). V was clipped by 2 bases and J by 8 bases, with 6 bases between them. The CDR3 has 11 amino acids. The germline V gene encodes CDR1 SGHAT and CDR2 FQNNGV. In nucleotides, the CDR3 is TGTGCCAGCAGCTTATCAGGGGGCTACACCTTC. It yields the protein CASSLSGGYTF.

About this clone itself: The junction and the germline gene differ at one end; a read error may be behind it. This rearrangement joins TRBV7-6 to TRBJ2-1; 9 nucleotides line up with TRBD2. CDR3 length: 14 amino acids. CDR1 SGHVS and CDR2 FNYEAQ come from the germline V gene. The CDR3 DNA sequence: TGTGCTAGCAGCCGGCTAGCGGGGACCAATGAGCAGTTCTTC. It encodes CASSRLAGTNEQFF.

This chain links TRBV6-2 or TRBV6-3 with TRBJ2-3, with TRBD1 matching 7 bases. Germline CDR1 reads MNHEY; CDR2 reads SVGEGT. V was pared by 2 bases and J by 5 bases, with 7 bases of the junction left unmatched. The CDR3 has 15 amino acids. The CDR3 region is CASSYAGQVRDTQYF. The CDR3 nucleotides read TGTGCCAGCAGTTACGCCGGACAGGTACGAGATACGCAGTATTTT.

The chain joins TRBV6-5 to TRBJ1-1; D ambiguous. Trimming took 0 bases from V and 2 from J, leaving 13 bases between them. There are 16 residues in the CDR3. The germline CDR1 and CDR2 sequences are MNHEY and SVGAGI. The CDR3 bases are TGTGCCAGCAGTTACTCGAGAGGCGGAGTTAACACTGAAGCTTTCTTT. The encoded protein is CASSYSRGGVNTEAFF.

The chain joins TRBV5-4 to TRBJ2-7, with TRBD1 identical over 8 bases. With 3 bases clipped from V and 5 bases from J, the junction kept 4 bases outside the gene matches. Looked up from germline, CDR1 is SGHNT and CDR2 is YYREEE (reference sequence). The CDR3 extends over 13 amino acids. The CDR3 spells CASSSRGQDEQYF. The CDR3 DNA sequence: TGTGCCAGCAGCTCGAGGGGACAGGACGAGCAGTACTTC.

V is TRBV7-2 and J is TRBJ1-1; D may be TRBD1 (6 bases). The CDR3 length is 17 residues. The germline gives CDR1 SGHTA, CDR2 FQGNSA. V lost 2 bases, J lost 4 bases, and 20 bases lay in between. The CDR3 sequence is CASSLNRAIKGSTEAFF. The CDR3 bases are TGTGCCAGCAGCTTAAACAGGGCCATTAAAGGGAGCACTGAAGCTTTCTTT.

The rearrangement links TRBV5-1 to TRBJ2-3, with TRBD2 identical over 11 bases. The CDR3 runs 16 residues. Germline CDR1 and CDR2: SGHRS and YFSETQ. V lost 1 base, J lost 5 bases, and 6 bases stayed unmatched. CDR3 loop: CASSLPLAGGRDTQYF. The CDR3, as DNA: TGCGCCAGCAGCTTGCCCCTAGCGGGGGGCCGAGATACGCAGTATTTT.